A selection of T cell receptor beta chains follows, all from one sample in a study of cytomegalovirus exposure and HLA in healthy donors. The method was immunoSEQ multiplex PCR; TCRdb's version includes in-frame clones alone and lacks a portion of them. The sample has more than 110,000 clones; around 76% are singletons. Sequencing was performed on PBMCs. These receptors were obtained from a male donor in good health and CMV-seronegative. The CDR3 runs from the conserved cysteine through the conserved F or W. The D gene is left open where the match is weak. A clone size is listed for some rows: how often the clone was seen (once, few, many), or a class if it is expanded.

J gene: TRBJ1-5; V gene: TRBV19; D gene: .; clone size: .; CDR3 DNA: TGTGCCAGTAGTATTGGGCAGGGAGGGCATCAGCCCCAGCATTTT; CDR3 protein: CASSIGQGGHQPQHF
J gene: TRBJ1-5; V gene: TRBV30; D gene: TRBD1; clone size: few; CDR3 DNA: TGTGCCTGGAGTGTGCTGGACAGGAAGAATCAGCCCCAGCATTTT; CDR3 protein: CAWSVLDRKNQPQHF
J gene: TRBJ1-2; V gene: TRBV27; D gene: TRBD1; clone size: .; CDR3 DNA: TGTGCCAGCAGAGAACAGGGGCGGAATCACTATGGCTACACCTTC; CDR3 protein: CASREQGRNHYGYTF
J gene: TRBJ1-1; V gene: TRBV2; D gene: .; clone size: .; CDR3 DNA: TGTGCCAGCAGCCCGGGACACTCAAACACTGAAGCTTTCTTT; CDR3 protein: CASSPGHSNTEAFF
J gene: TRBJ2-1; V gene: TRBV21-1; D gene: .; clone size: .; CDR3 DNA: TGTGCCAGCAGCAAAATCGAGTGTGAGCAGTTCTTC; CDR3 protein: CASSKIECEQFF
J gene: TRBJ2-1; V gene: TRBV7-3; D gene: .; clone size: .; CDR3 DNA: TGTGCCAGCAGCTTCATCGGACGGGACTTAACTTACAATGAGCAGTTCTTC; CDR3 protein: CASSFIGRDLTYNEQFF
J gene: TRBJ2-1; V gene: TRBV29-1; D gene: .; clone size: .; CDR3 DNA: TGCAGCGTTGAACCTTCAGCGGCTCAATGGAGTGAGCAGTTCTTC; CDR3 protein: CSVEPSAAQWSEQFF
J gene: TRBJ1-2; V gene: TRBV9; D gene: TRBD1; clone size: .; CDR3 DNA: TGTGCCAGCAGCCCAGGGACAGGGGCCGGCTATGGCTACACCTTC; CDR3 protein: CASSPGTGAGYGYTF
J gene: TRBJ2-7; V gene: TRBV5-1; D gene: TRBD2; clone size: .; CDR3 DNA: TGCGCCAGCAGCCCTAGCGGGAGTCCCTACGAGCAGTACTTC; CDR3 protein: CASSPSGSPYEQYF
J gene: TRBJ1-5; V gene: TRBV6-6; D gene: .; clone size: .; CDR3 DNA: TGTGCCAGCAGTCCAGAGGGTAGAGGCAATCAGCCCCAGCATTTT; CDR3 protein: CASSPEGRGNQPQHF
J gene: TRBJ1-5; V gene: TRBV7-9; D gene: TRBD1; clone size: few; CDR3 DNA: TGTGCCAGCAGCTTCTCAGGGGGGAATCAGCCCCAGCATTTT; CDR3 protein: CASSFSGGNQPQHF
J gene: TRBJ1-1; V gene: TRBV19; D gene: .; clone size: .; CDR3 DNA: TGTGCCAGTAGTTCAGGGGCGTCGGCGACTGAAGCTTTCTTT; CDR3 protein: CASSSGASATEAFF
J gene: TRBJ2-5; V gene: TRBV19; D gene: .; clone size: .; CDR3 DNA: TGTGCCAGTAGGAGAGAAATCGGGGGGACCCAGTACTTC; CDR3 protein: CASRREIGGTQYF
J gene: TRBJ2-1; V gene: TRBV6-5; D gene: TRBD2; clone size: .; CDR3 DNA: TGTGCCAGCAGTTACCGGACTAGCGGGAGCTACAATGAGCAGTTCTTC; CDR3 protein: CASSYRTSGSYNEQFF
J gene: TRBJ1-2; V gene: TRBV5-6; D gene: TRBD1; clone size: .; CDR3 DNA: TGTGCCAGCACCCTAAGGGACAGGGTGGCCTATGGCTACACCTTC; CDR3 protein: CASTLRDRVAYGYTF
J gene: TRBJ1-1; V gene: TRBV18; D gene: .; clone size: .; CDR3 DNA: TGTGCCAGCTCACCCCTGGGAGAATTGAACACTGAAGCTTTCTTT; CDR3 protein: CASSPLGELNTEAFF
J gene: TRBJ1-2; V gene: TRBV10-3; D gene: TRBD1; clone size: .; CDR3 DNA: TGTGCCATCAGCAGGACAGGGACGAACTATGGCTACACCTTC; CDR3 protein: CAISRTGTNYGYTF
J gene: TRBJ1-5; V gene: TRBV13; D gene: TRBD1; clone size: .; CDR3 DNA: TGTGCCAGCAGCTTTGGCCAGGGGGGCAATCAGCCCCAGCATTTT; CDR3 protein: CASSFGQGGNQPQHF
J gene: TRBJ2-3; V gene: TRBV5-4; D gene: .; clone size: .; CDR3 DNA: TGTGCCAGCAGCTTGTATAAGGGGGATACGCAGTATTTT; CDR3 protein: CASSLYKGDTQYF
J gene: TRBJ1-6; V gene: TRBV7-9; D gene: TRBD1; clone size: .; CDR3 DNA: TGTGCCAGCAGCTTTACAGGGGGCTGGCTCCACTTT; CDR3 protein: CASSFTGGWLHF
J gene: TRBJ2-5; V gene: TRBV7-2; D gene: TRBD2; clone size: .; CDR3 DNA: TGTGCCAGCAGTCCAGGGTGGAGCGGGAGGCAGGAAGAGACCCAGTACTTC; CDR3 protein: CASSPGWSGRQEETQYF
J gene: TRBJ1-2; V gene: TRBV5-6; D gene: .; clone size: .; CDR3 DNA: TGTGCCAGCAGCTCGAACAAACCCGAGGGAGACCGGGAATACTATGGCTACACCTTC; CDR3 protein: CASSSNKPEGDREYYGYTF
J gene: TRBJ1-4; V gene: TRBV30; D gene: TRBD1; clone size: once; CDR3 DNA: TGTGCCTGGAGTGGCGGACAGGGCAGGATGGAAAAACTGTTTTTT; CDR3 protein: CAWSGGQGRMEKLFF
J gene: TRBJ1-5; V gene: TRBV10-3; D gene: TRBD1; clone size: .; CDR3 DNA: TGTGCCACCTCGCTGTGGGACAGCAACAATCAGCCCCAGCATTTT; CDR3 protein: CATSLWDSNNQPQHF
J gene: TRBJ2-7; V gene: TRBV27; D gene: TRBD2; clone size: .; CDR3 DNA: TGTGCCAGCAGTTTATTCGCACTAGCGGGGGGTGGTGAGCAGTACTTC; CDR3 protein: CASSLFALAGGGEQYF
J gene: TRBJ1-4; V gene: TRBV13; D gene: TRBD1; clone size: .; CDR3 DNA: TGTGCCAGCAGCTTAGGCCTCAGGACAGGGGGCGAAAAACTGTTTTTT; CDR3 protein: CASSLGLRTGGEKLFF
J gene: TRBJ2-5; V gene: TRBV19; D gene: .; clone size: .; CDR3 DNA: TGTGCCAGTAGTTCGGAGTATTTGGAGACCCAGTACTTC; CDR3 protein: CASSSEYLETQYF
J gene: TRBJ2-5; V gene: TRBV25-1; D gene: .; clone size: few; CDR3 DNA: TGTTCCAGCAGTGAATCATCAGGCCCCCAAGAGACCCAGTACTTC; CDR3 protein: CSSSESSGPQETQYF
J gene: TRBJ1-1; V gene: TRBV18; D gene: .; clone size: .; CDR3 DNA: TGTGCCAGCTCACCTACAGCCCCGAACACTGAAGCTTTCTTT; CDR3 protein: CASSPTAPNTEAFF
J gene: TRBJ1-4; V gene: TRBV2; D gene: .; clone size: .; CDR3 DNA: TGTGCCAGCAGTAAAAACAGGGACGGGCCAGAAAAACTGTTTTTT; CDR3 protein: CASSKNRDGPEKLFF
J gene: TRBJ1-1; V gene: TRBV28; D gene: .; clone size: .; CDR3 DNA: TGTGCCAGCAGTTTGCTAGGGGACACTGAAGCTTTCTTT; CDR3 protein: CASSLLGDTEAFF
J gene: TRBJ2-7; V gene: TRBV7-2; D gene: TRBD1; clone size: .; CDR3 DNA: TGTGCCAGCAGCTTAGCGGACAGGGCGCAGGACGAGCAGTACTTC; CDR3 protein: CASSLADRAQDEQYF
J gene: TRBJ2-7; V gene: TRBV6-1; D gene: TRBD1; clone size: few; CDR3 DNA: TGTGCCAGCAGTTTAGAGACAGGGGTGGGCGAGCAGTACTTC; CDR3 protein: CASSLETGVGEQYF
J gene: TRBJ2-3; V gene: TRBV5-1; D gene: TRBD1; clone size: once; CDR3 DNA: TGCGCCAGCAGCTCGGGACAGGGCAGCACAGATACGCAGTATTTT; CDR3 protein: CASSSGQGSTDTQYF
J gene: TRBJ2-3; V gene: TRBV6-1; D gene: TRBD2; clone size: .; CDR3 DNA: TGTGCCAGCTGTGGACTAGCGGGAGGTGAAGATACGCAGTATTTT; CDR3 protein: CASCGLAGGEDTQYF
J gene: TRBJ1-1; V gene: TRBV30; D gene: TRBD1; clone size: .; CDR3 DNA: TGTGCCTGGGGGACCGGGACAGGGCTTGGTGAAGCTTTCTTT; CDR3 protein: CAWGTGTGLGEAFF
J gene: TRBJ1-1; V gene: TRBV6-6; D gene: .; clone size: .; CDR3 DNA: TGTGCCAGCAGGGAGACCATACGGACTTACACTGAAGCTTTCTTT; CDR3 protein: CASRETIRTYTEAFF
J gene: TRBJ2-7; V gene: TRBV27; D gene: .; clone size: .; CDR3 DNA: TGTGCCGGCCAGACGAGGGAGGGGGGTCACGAGCAGTACTTC; CDR3 protein: CAGQTREGGHEQYF